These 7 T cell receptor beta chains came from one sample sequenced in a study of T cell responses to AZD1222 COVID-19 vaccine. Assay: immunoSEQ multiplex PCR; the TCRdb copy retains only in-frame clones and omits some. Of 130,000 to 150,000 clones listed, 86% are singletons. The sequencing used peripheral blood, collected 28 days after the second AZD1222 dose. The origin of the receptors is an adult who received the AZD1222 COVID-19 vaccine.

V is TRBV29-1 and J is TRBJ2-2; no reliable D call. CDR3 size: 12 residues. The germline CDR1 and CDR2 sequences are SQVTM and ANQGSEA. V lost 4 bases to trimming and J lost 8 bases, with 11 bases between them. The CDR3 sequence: CSVGTAGGELFF. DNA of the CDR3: TGCAGCGTTGGGACCGCCGGAGGGGAGCTGTTTTTT.

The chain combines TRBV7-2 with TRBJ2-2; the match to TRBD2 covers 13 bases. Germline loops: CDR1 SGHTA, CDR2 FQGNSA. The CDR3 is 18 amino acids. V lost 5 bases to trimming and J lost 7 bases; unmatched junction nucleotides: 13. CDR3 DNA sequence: TGTGCCAGCAGCGCCGTACTAGCGGGGGGGCGGGGCGGCGGGGAGCTGTTTTTT. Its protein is CASSAVLAGGRGGGELFF.

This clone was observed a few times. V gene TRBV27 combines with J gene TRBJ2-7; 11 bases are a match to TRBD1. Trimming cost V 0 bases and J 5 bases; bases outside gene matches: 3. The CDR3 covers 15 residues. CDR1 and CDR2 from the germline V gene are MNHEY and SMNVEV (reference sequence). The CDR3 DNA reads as TGTGCCAGCAGTTTATCCTGGACAGGGGGCCACGAGCAGTACTTC. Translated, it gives CASSLSWTGGHEQYF.

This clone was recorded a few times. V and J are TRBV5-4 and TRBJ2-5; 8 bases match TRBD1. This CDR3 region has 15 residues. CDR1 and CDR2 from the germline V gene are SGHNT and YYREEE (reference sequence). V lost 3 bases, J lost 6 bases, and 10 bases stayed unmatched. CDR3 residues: CASSSLDRDSQTQYF. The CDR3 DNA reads TGTGCCAGCAGCTCCCTGGACAGGGATTCGCAGACCCAGTACTTC.

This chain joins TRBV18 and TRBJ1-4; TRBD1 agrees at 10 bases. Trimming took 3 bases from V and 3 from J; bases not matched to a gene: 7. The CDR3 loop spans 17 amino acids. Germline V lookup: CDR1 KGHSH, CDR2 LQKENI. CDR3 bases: TGTGCCAGCTCACCTCAGACAGGGGGCAAGGCTAATGAAAAACTGTTTTTT. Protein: CASSPQTGGKANEKLFF.

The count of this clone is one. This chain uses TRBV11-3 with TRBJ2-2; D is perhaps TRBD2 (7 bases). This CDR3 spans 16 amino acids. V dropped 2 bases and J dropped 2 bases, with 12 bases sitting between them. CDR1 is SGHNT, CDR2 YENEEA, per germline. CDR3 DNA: TGTGCCAGCAGCTTAACGAGCGGGACAAACACCGGGGAGCTGTTTTTT. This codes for CASSLTSGTNTGELFF.

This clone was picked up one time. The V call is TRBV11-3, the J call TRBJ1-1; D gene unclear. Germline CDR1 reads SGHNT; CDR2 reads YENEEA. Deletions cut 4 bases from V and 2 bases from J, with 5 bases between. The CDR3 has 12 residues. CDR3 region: CASSYHNTEAFF. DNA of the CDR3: TGTGCCAGCAGCTATCATAACACTGAAGCTTTCTTT.